Listed below are T cell receptor beta chains from one sample, sequenced in a study of identical twins. One entry per CDR3 protein results from TCRdb running MiXCR on the 5' RACE reads. Of 600,000 to 700,000 distinct CDR3 sequences listed, about 20% are singletons. This sample was shared with a second study, whose subject was T cells expressing NK-cell markers.

What was sequenced was PBMCs. The origin of the receptors is a woman aged 18-29 years in good health. Both conserved end residues are part of each CDR3. The order of the fields is J gene, clone size, D gene, V gene, CDR3 protein. D genes are given only for firm matches. Clone size is shown for a subset of rows, as once, few, many or a class of expanded clone.

j_gene: TRBJ2-1; abundance: .; d_gene: .; v_gene: TRBV5-1; CDR3aa: CASSDGPVMFF
j_gene: TRBJ2-1; abundance: .; d_gene: TRBD2; v_gene: TRBV5-6; CDR3aa: CASSILGSGTGTNEQFF
j_gene: TRBJ2-5; abundance: .; d_gene: .; v_gene: TRBV20-1; CDR3aa: CSAIDGTKETQYF
j_gene: TRBJ2-7; abundance: .; d_gene: .; v_gene: TRBV25-1; CDR3aa: CASSEQGGPYGEQYF
j_gene: TRBJ2-3; abundance: .; d_gene: .; v_gene: TRBV7-2; CDR3aa: CASSLEGFAGTDTQYF
j_gene: TRBJ2-2; abundance: few; d_gene: .; v_gene: TRBV12-5; CDR3aa: CASEAGSNTGELFF
j_gene: TRBJ2-1; abundance: few; d_gene: .; v_gene: TRBV12-3/TRBV12-4; CDR3aa: CASSLDRGRQFF
j_gene: TRBJ2-2; abundance: few; d_gene: .; v_gene: TRBV5-1; CDR3aa: CASSLRSAGNTGELFF
j_gene: TRBJ1-5; abundance: once; d_gene: .; v_gene: TRBV20-1; CDR3aa: CSASPVHNQPQHF
j_gene: TRBJ1-1; abundance: many; d_gene: TRBD1; v_gene: TRBV20-1; CDR3aa: CSAGTDLGEAFF
j_gene: TRBJ2-1; abundance: .; d_gene: .; v_gene: TRBV28; CDR3aa: CASSFIQTYNEQFF
j_gene: TRBJ2-7; abundance: .; d_gene: .; v_gene: TRBV6-1; CDR3aa: CASSLTGSGVNEQYF
j_gene: TRBJ2-5; abundance: .; d_gene: .; v_gene: TRBV4-3; CDR3aa: CASSQDGGLEDQYF
j_gene: TRBJ2-7; abundance: .; d_gene: .; v_gene: TRBV7-8; CDR3aa: CASSFGPLSYEQYF
j_gene: TRBJ2-3; abundance: few; d_gene: .; v_gene: TRBV15; CDR3aa: CATSTGWVPGTQYF
j_gene: TRBJ2-3; abundance: few; d_gene: TRBD2; v_gene: TRBV5-5; CDR3aa: CASSLSPGLAGTDTQYF
j_gene: TRBJ2-5; abundance: .; d_gene: TRBD2; v_gene: TRBV10-3; CDR3aa: CAIAPAGGETQYF
j_gene: TRBJ2-2; abundance: .; d_gene: .; v_gene: TRBV12-3/TRBV12-4; CDR3aa: CASSFVGRELFF
j_gene: TRBJ2-2; abundance: few; d_gene: TRBD2; v_gene: TRBV5-1; CDR3aa: CASSLPGLGTGELFF
j_gene: TRBJ2-1; abundance: few; d_gene: TRBD2; v_gene: TRBV10-3; CDR3aa: CAAEAGGPKFF
j_gene: TRBJ2-3; abundance: few; d_gene: .; v_gene: TRBV20-1; CDR3aa: CSVRTLQNTDTQYF
j_gene: TRBJ2-1; abundance: many; d_gene: .; v_gene: TRBV24-1; CDR3aa: CATSDTHEQFF
j_gene: TRBJ2-1; abundance: few; d_gene: TRBD1; v_gene: TRBV10-3; CDR3aa: CAISPGQGSYNEQFF
j_gene: TRBJ2-3; abundance: few; d_gene: TRBD2; v_gene: TRBV29-1; CDR3aa: CSALAGARDTQYF
j_gene: TRBJ2-2; abundance: .; d_gene: TRBD1; v_gene: TRBV12-3/TRBV12-4; CDR3aa: CASQGQGNTGELFF
j_gene: TRBJ2-6; abundance: few; d_gene: .; v_gene: TRBV6-5; CDR3aa: CASSPSSLVLTF
j_gene: TRBJ2-3; abundance: .; d_gene: .; v_gene: TRBV29-1; CDR3aa: CSGRKGVGTDTQYF
j_gene: TRBJ2-3; abundance: few; d_gene: TRBD2; v_gene: TRBV7-2; CDR3aa: CASSAEGVAGDVTQYF